This TCR beta chain was documented in a study of cytomegalovirus exposure and HLA in healthy donors. Study as a whole: Earlier results showed 120 million or so unique TCR beta sequences derived from approximately 180 million T cells.

Regarding the study as a whole: Later work found most CMV-associated TCR beta chains apparently HLA-restricted. Analysis was carried out at a later point, and it linked a missense DCLRE1C variant to TCR beta V- and J-gene trimming. An ancestry cluster, one associated with Asian ancestry, reportedly showed fewer N-insertions than the approximately 650-donor mean in a later analysis.

Primers: 60 Vbeta forward and 13 Jbeta reverse. The repertoire was sequenced with immunoSEQ multiplex PCR; TCRdb's copy has only in-frame clones and lacks some. Of around 150,000 clones in the sample, around 80% are singletons; the top ten hold under 7.5%. The CDR3 has 15 amino acids. Germline V gene sequence: CDR1 MNHEY, CDR2 SMNVEV (reference sequence). With 6 bases clipped from V and 4 bases from J, the junction kept 8 bases outside the gene matches. With regard to this clone: What it recognizes is unknown.

This clonotype was obtained from a man aged 40-49 years in good health and CMV-seropositive. J is TRBJ1-3 and V is TRBV27; 8 bases map to TRBD1. Sequenced sample: PBMCs. The CDR3 nucleotides read TGTGCCAGCAGCCGGCAGGGGGCGGCGGGAAACACCATATATTTT. Translated: CASSRQGAAGNTIYF.